The 4 T cell receptor beta chains reported below all come from one sample, sequenced in a study of cytomegalovirus exposure and HLA in healthy donors. 60 Vbeta and 13 Jbeta primers were used in PCR. Here immunoSEQ multiplex PCR was the method, and the copy in TCRdb shows in-frame clones only, minus some. There are around 190,000 clones in the sample, with roughly 0.98% held by the top ten. Sequenced material: PBMCs. The source of these receptors is a woman in her 30s in good health and CMV-seropositive.

The chain employs TRBV5-5 and TRBJ2-3; D is perhaps TRBD2 (5 bases). CDR3 length: 13 amino acids. CDR1 SGHKS and CDR2 YYEKEE come from the germline V gene (reference sequence). Trimming pared 2 bases from V and 3 bases from J, leaving 7 bases between. The DNA of the CDR3 is TGTGCCAGCAGCTTCCCGGGGACAGATACGCAGTATTTT. Protein product: CASSFPGTDTQYF.

The rearrangement links TRBV5-1 to TRBJ2-7; D is perhaps TRBD1 (5 bases). This CDR3 spans 13 amino acids. V lost 3 bases and J 5 bases, leaving 12 bases between the germline ends. Germline V gives CDR1 SGHRS, CDR2 YFSETQ. As DNA, the CDR3 is TGCGCCAGCAGCTCGGACAATGAAAACGAGCAGTACTTC. It is translated as CASSSDNENEQYF.

CDR3 DNA: TGTGCCAGCAGCCGACGCGGGACAGGGAATGAGCAGTTCTTC. Residues: CASSRRGTGNEQFF. The V gene is TRBV5-6, the J gene TRBJ2-1, with 9 bases aligning to TRBD1. The V gene's germline CDR1 is SGHDT and CDR2 YYEEEE. Trimming removed 4 bases from V and 7 bases from J; junction bases left unmatched: 6. The CDR3 spans 14 residues.

The chain has TRBV5-1 and TRBJ2-5; D gene unclear. Germline V gives CDR1 SGHRS, CDR2 YFSETQ. This CDR3 is built from 12 residues. The ends were cut back, 1 base at V and 2 bases at J, with 3 bases in the middle. The CDR3 bases are TGCGCCAGCAGCTTGCGGCAAGAGACCCAGTACTTC. Translation: CASSLRQETQYF.